This entry features one T cell receptor beta chain sequence. Its matching antigen is unknown. V was pared by 2 bases and J by 0 bases, with 10 bases between. This CDR3 comprises 15 residues. CDR1 SNHLY and CDR2 FYNNEI come from the germline V gene. These donors counted as nominally healthy when sampled, but unrecorded immune exposures were likely. Primers for the PCR totalled 60 Vbeta and 13 Jbeta. In the original workflow: Later analysis identified approximately 80 million unique TCR beta chains, around 10 million shared. The repertoire was sequenced with immunoSEQ multiplex PCR; TCRdb's copy has only in-frame clones and lacks some. Clone size and V and J calls were adopted from that table, with D and trimming inferred from the DNA. The sample contains around 130,000 clones, approximately 8.7% of which appear only once. The data belong to a study of cytomegalovirus exposure and HLA in healthy donors.

Notes on the study in general: A missense DCLRE1C variant was associated with V- and J-gene trimming of TCR beta chains in a later analysis, and an independent cohort replicated the association.

The chain recombines TRBV2 with TRBJ1-1; tentative D call: TRBD1 (6 bases). This sequence originates from a middle-aged man in good health and CMV-seronegative. Sample: PBMCs. The CDR3 is CASSESGHLNTEAFF. CDR3 DNA: TGTGCCAGCAGTGAATCGGGACATTTGAACACTGAAGCTTTCTTT.